This note documents a single T cell receptor (beta chain) sequence. In the authors' methods: Reference gene primer amplification yielded estimated nucleated cell counts. Generated by immunoSEQ multiplex PCR, the TCRdb table keeps only in-frame clones and is missing some. V and J calls and clone size follow that table, whereas D and trimming were derived from the DNA. The sample lists 200,000 to 250,000 clones; about nine tenths were seen once. The CDR3 contains 16 residues. Germline-derived CDR1 and CDR2 are LGHNA and YSLEER. V was cut by 4 bases and J by 1 base, with 17 bases left in between. This sample was included in a study of blood T cell repertoires in COVID-19. Study-wide context: The United States, Italy and Spain were the sources of the acute and convalescent COVID-19 samples. Nucleic acid was either cDNA or gDNA, and it came from T cells, B-cell-depleted T cells, or PBMCs.

The chain carries TRBV4-3 and TRBJ2-7; D is perhaps TRBD1 (5 bases). This clonotype originated in a woman in her sixties or seventies with acute or convalescent COVID-19. The specimen sequenced was peripheral blood. The CDR3 coding sequence is TGCGCCAGCAGCCGAAGTCCGACAGCTTCATCCTACGAGCAGTACTTC. It translates to CASSRSPTASSYEQYF.